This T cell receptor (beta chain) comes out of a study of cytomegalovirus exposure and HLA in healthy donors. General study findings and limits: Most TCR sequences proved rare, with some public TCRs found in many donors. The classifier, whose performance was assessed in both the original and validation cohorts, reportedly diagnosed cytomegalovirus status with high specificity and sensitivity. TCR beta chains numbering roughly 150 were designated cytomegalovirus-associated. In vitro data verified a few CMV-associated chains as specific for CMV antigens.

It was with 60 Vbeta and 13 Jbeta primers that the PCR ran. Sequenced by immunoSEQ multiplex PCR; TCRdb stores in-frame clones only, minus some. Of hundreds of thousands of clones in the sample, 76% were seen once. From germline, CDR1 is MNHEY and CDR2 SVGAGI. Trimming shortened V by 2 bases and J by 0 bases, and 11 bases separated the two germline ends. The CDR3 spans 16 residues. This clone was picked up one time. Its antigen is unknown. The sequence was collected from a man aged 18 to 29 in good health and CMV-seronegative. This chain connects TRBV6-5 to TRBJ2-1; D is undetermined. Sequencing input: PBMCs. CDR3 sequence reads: CASSYRSLSSYNEQFF. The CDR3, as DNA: TGTGCCAGCAGTTACCGGTCATTGAGCTCCTACAATGAGCAGTTCTTC.